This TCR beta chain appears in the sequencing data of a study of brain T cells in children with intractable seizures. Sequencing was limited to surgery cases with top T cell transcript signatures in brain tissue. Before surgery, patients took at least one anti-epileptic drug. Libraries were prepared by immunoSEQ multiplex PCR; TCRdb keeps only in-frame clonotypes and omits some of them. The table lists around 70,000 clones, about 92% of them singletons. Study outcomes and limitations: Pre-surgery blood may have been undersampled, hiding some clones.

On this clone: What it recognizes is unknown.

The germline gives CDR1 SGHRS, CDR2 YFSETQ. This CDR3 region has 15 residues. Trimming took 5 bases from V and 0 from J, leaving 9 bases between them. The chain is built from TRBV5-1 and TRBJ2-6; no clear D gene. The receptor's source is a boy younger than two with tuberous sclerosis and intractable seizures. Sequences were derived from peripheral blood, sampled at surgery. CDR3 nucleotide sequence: TGCGCCAGCAGGTACGGATTCTCTGGGGCCAACGTCCTGACTTTC. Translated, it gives CASRYGFSGANVLTF.